This T cell receptor (beta chain) was recorded in a study of CD8 T cells in Susac syndrome. V lost 7 bases and J lost 2, with 14 bases in between. This CDR3 contains 14 residues. Per the germline V gene, CDR1 is MNHEY and CDR2 is SMNVEV (reference sequence). RNA totalling 0.5 to 1 ug underwent reverse transcription with random hexamers. TCRdb independently ran MiXCR on the immunoSEQ multiplex PCR reads; one entry per CDR3 protein. The sample carries fewer than 150,000 distinct CDR3 sequences, about 92% recorded once. This sequence originates from a human donor with multiple sclerosis. V and J are TRBV27 and TRBJ1-2; D not resolved. The sequenced sample was CD4+ T cells from PBMCs. The CDR3 coding sequence is TGTGCCAGCACCCACGCCGCGGGCAACTATGGCTACACCTTC. This sequence encodes CASTHAAGNYGYTF.